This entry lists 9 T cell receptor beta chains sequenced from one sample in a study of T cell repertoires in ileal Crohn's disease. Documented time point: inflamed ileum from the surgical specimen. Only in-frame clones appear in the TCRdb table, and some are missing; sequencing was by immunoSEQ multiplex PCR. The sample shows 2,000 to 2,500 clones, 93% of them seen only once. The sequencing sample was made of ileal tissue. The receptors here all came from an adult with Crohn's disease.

Here the CDR3 reads CASSKEFGRYEQYF. The CDR3 bases are TGTGCCAGCAGCAAAGAGTTCGGCAGATATGAGCAGTACTTC. The rearrangement joins TRBV21-1 to TRBJ2-7. TRBV21-1 has pseudogene status. The CDR3 has 14 residues.

The CDR3 spells CASSIGTGSLYGYTF. The CDR3 DNA is TGTGCCAGTAGTATCGGGACAGGGTCGTTATATGGCTACACCTTC. The chain carries TRBV19 and TRBJ1-2; 9 bases are a match to TRBD1. CDR1 and CDR2 (germline): LNHDA, SQIVND (reference sequence). The junction had 7 bases not matched to a gene; V was cut back by 3 bases and J by 5 bases. The CDR3 sequence is 15 residues long.

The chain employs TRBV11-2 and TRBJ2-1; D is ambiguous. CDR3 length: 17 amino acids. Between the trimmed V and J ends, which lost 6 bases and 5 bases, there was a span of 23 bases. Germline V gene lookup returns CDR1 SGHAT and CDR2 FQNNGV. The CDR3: CASRSERASPLHNEQFF. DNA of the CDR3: TGTGCCAGCAGGTCCGAACGGGCTTCGCCCCTCCACAATGAGCAGTTCTTC.

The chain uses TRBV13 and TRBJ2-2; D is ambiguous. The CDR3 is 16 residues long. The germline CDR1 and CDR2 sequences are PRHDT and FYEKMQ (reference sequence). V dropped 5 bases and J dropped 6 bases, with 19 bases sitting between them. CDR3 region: CASSMTVMVGPGELFF. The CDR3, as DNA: TGTGCCAGCAGCATGACGGTGATGGTTGGACCCGGGGAGCTGTTTTTT.

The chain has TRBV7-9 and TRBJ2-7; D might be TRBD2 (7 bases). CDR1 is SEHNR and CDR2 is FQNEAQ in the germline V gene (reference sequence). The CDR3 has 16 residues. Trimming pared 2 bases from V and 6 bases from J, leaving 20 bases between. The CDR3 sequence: CASSLKGGWQGTEQYF. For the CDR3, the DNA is TGTGCCAGCAGCTTAAAGGGGGGGTGGCAGGGGACCGAGCAGTACTTC.

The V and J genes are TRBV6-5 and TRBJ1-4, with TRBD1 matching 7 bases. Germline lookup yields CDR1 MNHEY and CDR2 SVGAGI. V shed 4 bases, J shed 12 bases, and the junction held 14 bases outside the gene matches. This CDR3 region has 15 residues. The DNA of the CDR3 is TGTGCCAGCAGTTCATACAGGGGTCCCAAAGGCGAACTGTTTTTT. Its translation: CASSSYRGPKGELFF.

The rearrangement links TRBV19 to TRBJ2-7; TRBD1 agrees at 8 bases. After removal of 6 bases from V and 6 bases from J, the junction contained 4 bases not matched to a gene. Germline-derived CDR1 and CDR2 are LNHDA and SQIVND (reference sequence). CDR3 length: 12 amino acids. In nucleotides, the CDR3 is TGTGCCAGTAGCCTGACAGGGGCCGAGCAGTACTTC. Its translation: CASSLTGAEQYF.

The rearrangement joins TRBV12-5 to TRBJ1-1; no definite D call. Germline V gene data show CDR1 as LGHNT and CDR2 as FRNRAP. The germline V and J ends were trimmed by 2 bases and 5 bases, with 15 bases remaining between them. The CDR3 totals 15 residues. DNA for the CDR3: TGTGCTAGTGGTTTGTTGTTGGGGTGGGATACTGAAGCTTTCTTT. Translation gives CASGLLLGWDTEAFF.

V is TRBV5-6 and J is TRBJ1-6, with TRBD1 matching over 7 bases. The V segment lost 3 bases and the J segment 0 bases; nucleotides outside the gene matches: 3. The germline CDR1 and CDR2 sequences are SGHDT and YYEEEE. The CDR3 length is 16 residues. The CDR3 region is CASSSTGDSYNSPLHF. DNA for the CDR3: TGTGCCAGCAGCTCCACAGGGGACTCCTATAATTCACCCCTCCACTTT. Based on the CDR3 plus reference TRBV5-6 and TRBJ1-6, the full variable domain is DAGVTQSPTHLIKTRGQQVTLRCSPKSGHDTVSWYQQALGQGPQFIFQYYEEEERQRGNFPDRFSGHQFPNYSSELNVNALLLGDSALYLCASSSTGDSYNSPLHFGNGTRLTVT.